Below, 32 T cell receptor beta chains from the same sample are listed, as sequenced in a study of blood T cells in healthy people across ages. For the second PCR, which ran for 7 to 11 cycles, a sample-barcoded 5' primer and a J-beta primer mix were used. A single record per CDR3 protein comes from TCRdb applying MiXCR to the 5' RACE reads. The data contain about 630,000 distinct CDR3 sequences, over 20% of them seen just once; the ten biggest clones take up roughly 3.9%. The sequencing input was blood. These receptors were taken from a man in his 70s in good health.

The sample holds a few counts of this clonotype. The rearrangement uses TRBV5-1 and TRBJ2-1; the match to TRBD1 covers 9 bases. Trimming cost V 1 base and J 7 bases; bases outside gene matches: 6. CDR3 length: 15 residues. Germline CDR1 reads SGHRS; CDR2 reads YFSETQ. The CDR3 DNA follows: TGCGCCAGCAGCTTGATAGGGACAGGGAATAATGAGCAGTTCTTC. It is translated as CASSLIGTGNNEQFF.

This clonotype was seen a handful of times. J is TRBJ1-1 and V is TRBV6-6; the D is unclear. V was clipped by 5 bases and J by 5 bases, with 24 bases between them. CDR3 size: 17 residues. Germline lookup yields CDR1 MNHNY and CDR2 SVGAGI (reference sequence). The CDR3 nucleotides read TGTGCCAGCAGTACCATCACCCCCAGTATAGGGAGGACTGAAGCTTTCTTT. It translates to CASSTITPSIGRTEAFF.

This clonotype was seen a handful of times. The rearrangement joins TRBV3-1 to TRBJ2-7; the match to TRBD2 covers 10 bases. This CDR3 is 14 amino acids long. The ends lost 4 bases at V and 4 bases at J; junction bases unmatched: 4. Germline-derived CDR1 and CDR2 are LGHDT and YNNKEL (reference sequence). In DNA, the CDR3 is TGTGCCAGCAGCCGCGGACTAGCGGCATACGAGCAGTACTTC. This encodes CASSRGLAAYEQYF.

This CDR3 reads CASSSQGAGTYEQYF. The CDR3 DNA reads TGTGCCAGCAGTTCTCAGGGGGCTGGAACCTACGAGCAGTACTTC. This chain joins TRBV28 and TRBJ2-5; 8 nucleotides line up with TRBD1. The end of the DNA is better explained by TRBJ2-7, so the J call may be wrong. This CDR3 contains 15 residues. Germline CDR1 reads MDHEN; CDR2 reads SYDVKM.

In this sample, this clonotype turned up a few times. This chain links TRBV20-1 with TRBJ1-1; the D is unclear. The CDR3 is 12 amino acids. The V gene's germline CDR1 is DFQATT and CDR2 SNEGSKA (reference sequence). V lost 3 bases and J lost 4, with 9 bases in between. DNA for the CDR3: TGCAGTGCTAGCTTCCAGAGCACTGAAGCTTTCTTT. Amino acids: CSASFQSTEAFF.

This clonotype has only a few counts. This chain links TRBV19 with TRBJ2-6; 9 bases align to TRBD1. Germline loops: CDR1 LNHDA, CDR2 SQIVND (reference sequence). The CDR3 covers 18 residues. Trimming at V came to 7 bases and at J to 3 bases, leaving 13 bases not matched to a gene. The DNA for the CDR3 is TGTGCCAGTACCACACAGGGGGCTTGGTCCCTTGGGGCCAACGTCCTGACTTTC. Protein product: CASTTQGAWSLGANVLTF.

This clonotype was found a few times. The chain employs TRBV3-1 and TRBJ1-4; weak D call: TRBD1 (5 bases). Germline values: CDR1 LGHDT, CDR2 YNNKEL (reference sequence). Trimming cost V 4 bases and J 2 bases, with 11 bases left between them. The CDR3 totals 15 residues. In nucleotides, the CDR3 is TGTGCCAGCAGCCCAATGGGGACCACTAATGAAAAACTGTTTTTT. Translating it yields CASSPMGTTNEKLFF.

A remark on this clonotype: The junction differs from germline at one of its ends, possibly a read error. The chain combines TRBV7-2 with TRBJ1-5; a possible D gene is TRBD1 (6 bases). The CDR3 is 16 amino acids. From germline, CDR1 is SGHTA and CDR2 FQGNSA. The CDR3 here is CASSLAPGASNPPQHF. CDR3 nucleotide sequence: TGTGCCAGCAGCTTAGCCCCGGGGGCTAGCAATCCGCCCCAGCATTTT.

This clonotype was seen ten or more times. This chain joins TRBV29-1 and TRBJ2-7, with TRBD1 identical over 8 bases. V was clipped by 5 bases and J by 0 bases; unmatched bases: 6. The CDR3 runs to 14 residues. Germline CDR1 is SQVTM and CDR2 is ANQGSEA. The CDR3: CSVQRTGGSYEQYF. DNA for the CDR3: TGCAGCGTTCAACGAACAGGGGGCTCCTACGAGCAGTACTTC.

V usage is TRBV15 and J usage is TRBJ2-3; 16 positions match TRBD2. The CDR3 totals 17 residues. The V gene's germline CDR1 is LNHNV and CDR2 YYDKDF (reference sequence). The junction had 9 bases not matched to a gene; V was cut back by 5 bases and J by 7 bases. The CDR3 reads CATSGEGLAGGLYTQYF. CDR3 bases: TGTGCCACCAGCGGCGAGGGACTAGCGGGAGGGTTATATACGCAGTATTTT.

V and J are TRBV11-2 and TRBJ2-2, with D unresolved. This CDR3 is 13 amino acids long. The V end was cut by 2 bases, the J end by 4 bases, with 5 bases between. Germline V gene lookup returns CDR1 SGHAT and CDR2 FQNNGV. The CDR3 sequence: CASSLHATGELFF. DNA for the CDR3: TGTGCCAGCAGCTTACATGCCACCGGGGAGCTGTTTTTT.

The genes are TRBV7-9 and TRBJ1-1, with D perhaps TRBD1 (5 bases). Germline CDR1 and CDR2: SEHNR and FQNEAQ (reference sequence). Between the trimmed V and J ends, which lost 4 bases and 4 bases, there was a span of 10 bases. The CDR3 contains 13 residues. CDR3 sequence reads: CASSYRIGTEAFF. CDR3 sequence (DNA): TGTGCCAGCAGCTACAGGATTGGCACTGAAGCTTTCTTT.

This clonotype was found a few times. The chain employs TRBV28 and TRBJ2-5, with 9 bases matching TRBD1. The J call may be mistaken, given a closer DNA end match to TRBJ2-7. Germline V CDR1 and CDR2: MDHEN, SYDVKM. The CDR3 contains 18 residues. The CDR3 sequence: CASSTAAHGTGTPYEQYF. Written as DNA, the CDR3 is TGTGCCAGCAGTACCGCCGCGCACGGGACAGGGACCCCCTACGAGCAGTACTTC.

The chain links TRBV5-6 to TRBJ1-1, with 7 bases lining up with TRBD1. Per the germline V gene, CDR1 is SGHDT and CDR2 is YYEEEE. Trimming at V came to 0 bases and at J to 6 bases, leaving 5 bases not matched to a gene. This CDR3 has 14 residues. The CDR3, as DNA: TGTGCCAGCAGCTTGGTTGGCAGGGGGGCTGAAGCTTTCTTT. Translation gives CASSLVGRGAEAFF.

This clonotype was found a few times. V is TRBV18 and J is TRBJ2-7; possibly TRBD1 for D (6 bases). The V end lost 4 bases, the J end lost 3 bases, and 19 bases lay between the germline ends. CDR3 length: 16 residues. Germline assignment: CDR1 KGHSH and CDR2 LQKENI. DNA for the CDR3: TGTGCCAGCTCACTGATGTCAGGGGAGCAGGGCTACGAGCAGTACTTC. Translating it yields CASSLMSGEQGYEQYF.

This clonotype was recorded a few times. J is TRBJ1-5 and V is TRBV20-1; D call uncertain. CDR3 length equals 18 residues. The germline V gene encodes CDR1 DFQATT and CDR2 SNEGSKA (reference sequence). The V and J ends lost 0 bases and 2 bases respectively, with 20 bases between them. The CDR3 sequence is CSARDRRLGEGGNQPQHF. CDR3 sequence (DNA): TGCAGTGCTAGAGACCGGAGGCTTGGGGAAGGAGGCAATCAGCCCCAGCATTTT.

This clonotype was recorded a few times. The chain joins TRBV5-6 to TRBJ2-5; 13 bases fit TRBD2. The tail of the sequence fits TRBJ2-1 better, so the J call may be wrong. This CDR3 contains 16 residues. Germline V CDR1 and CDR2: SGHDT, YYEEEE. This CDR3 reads CASSLVPGLAGNEQFF. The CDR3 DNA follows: TGTGCCAGCAGCTTGGTCCCGGGACTAGCGGGGAATGAGCAGTTCTTC.

In DNA, the CDR3 is TGTGCCAGCAGTTACTTGACCGGGACAGGGGGCTACAAGGAGACCCAGTACTTC. Protein product: CASSYLTGTGGYKETQYF. The rearrangement joins TRBV6-2 or TRBV6-3 to TRBJ2-5; 12 bases match TRBD1. Germline values: CDR1 MNHEY, CDR2 SVGEGT. The CDR3 extends over 18 amino acids. The V gene end was trimmed by 1 base and the J gene end by 5 bases; junction bases not matched to a gene: 11.

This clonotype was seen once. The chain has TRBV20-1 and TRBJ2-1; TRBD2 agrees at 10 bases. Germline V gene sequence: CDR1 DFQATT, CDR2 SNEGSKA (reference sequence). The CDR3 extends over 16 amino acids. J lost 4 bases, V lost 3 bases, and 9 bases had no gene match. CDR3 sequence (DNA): TGCAGTGCTAGTCGAAAACTAGCGGGGACTTACAATGAGCAGTTCTTC. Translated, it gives CSASRKLAGTYNEQFF.

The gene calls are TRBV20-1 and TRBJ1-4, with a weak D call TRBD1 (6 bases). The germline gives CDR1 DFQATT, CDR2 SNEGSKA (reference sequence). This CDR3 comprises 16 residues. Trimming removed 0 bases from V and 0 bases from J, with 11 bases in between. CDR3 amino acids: CSARESGTTTNEKLFF. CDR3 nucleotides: TGCAGTGCTAGAGAGTCCGGGACAACAACTAATGAAAAACTGTTTTTT.

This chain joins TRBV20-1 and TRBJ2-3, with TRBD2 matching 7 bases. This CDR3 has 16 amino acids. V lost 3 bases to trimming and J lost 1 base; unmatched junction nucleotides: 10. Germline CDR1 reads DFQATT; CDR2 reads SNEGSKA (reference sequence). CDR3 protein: CSASGPGGSGTDTQYF. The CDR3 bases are TGCAGTGCTAGTGGGCCGGGCGGGAGTGGCACAGATACGCAGTATTTT.

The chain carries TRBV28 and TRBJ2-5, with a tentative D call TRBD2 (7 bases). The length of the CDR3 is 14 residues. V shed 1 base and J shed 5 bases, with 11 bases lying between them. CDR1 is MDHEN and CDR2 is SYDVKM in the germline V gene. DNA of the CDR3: TGTGCCAGCAGTTTATATAGGGGGGGTGAGACCCAGTACTTC. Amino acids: CASSLYRGGETQYF.

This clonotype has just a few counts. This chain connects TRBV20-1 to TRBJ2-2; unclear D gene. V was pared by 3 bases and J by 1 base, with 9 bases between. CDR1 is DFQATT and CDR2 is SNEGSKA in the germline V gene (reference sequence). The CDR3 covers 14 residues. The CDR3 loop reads CSASPVKNTGELFF. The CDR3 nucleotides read TGCAGTGCTAGCCCGGTCAAGAACACCGGGGAGCTGTTTTTT.

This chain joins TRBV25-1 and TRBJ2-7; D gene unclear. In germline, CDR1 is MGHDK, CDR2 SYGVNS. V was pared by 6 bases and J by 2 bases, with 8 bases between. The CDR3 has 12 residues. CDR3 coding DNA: TGTGCCAGCAGACGGGCAACCTACGAGCAGTACTTC. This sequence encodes CASRRATYEQYF.

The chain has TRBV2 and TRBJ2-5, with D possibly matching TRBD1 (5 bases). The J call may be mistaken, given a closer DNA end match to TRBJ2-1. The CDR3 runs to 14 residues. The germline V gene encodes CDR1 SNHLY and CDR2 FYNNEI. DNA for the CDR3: TGTGCCAGCGTACGAGAGGCAGGGTCGAATGAGCAGTTCTTC. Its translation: CASVREAGSNEQFF.

As DNA, the CDR3 is TGTGCCAGCAGTCCGAAAGCGGGGATCTACGAGCAGTACTTC. This gives the protein CASSPKAGIYEQYF. The rearrangement joins TRBV3-1 to TRBJ2-5, with 7 bases identical to TRBD2. The J call may not be correct, given that the DNA end is closer to TRBJ2-7. The length of the CDR3 is 14 residues. Germline CDR1 and CDR2: LGHDT and YNNKEL (reference sequence).

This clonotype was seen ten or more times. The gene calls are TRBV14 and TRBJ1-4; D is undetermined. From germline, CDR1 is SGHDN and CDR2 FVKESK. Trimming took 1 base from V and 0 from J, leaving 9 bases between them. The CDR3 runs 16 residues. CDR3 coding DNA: TGTGCCAGCAGCCAAGGAAGATTTGCAACTAATGAAAAACTGTTTTTT. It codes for CASSQGRFATNEKLFF.

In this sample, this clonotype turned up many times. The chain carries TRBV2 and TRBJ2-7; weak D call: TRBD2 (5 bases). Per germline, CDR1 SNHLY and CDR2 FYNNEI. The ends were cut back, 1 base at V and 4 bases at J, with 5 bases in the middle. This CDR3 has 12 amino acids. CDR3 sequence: CASSEGGYEQYF. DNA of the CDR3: TGTGCCAGCAGTGAAGGAGGGTACGAGCAGTACTTC. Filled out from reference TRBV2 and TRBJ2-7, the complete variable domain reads EPEVTQTPSHQVTQMGQEVILRCVPISNHLYFYWYRQILGQKVEFLVSFYNNEISEKSEIFDDQFSVERPDGSNFTLKIRSTKLEDSAMYFCASSEGGYEQYFGPGTRLTVT.

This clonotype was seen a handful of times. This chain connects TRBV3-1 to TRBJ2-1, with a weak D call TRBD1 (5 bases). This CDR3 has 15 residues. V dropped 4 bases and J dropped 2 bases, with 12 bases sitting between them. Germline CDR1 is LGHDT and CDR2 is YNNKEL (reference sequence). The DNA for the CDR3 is TGTGCCAGCAGCCCGACCAGGGTACCCTACAATGAGCAGTTCTTC. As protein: CASSPTRVPYNEQFF.

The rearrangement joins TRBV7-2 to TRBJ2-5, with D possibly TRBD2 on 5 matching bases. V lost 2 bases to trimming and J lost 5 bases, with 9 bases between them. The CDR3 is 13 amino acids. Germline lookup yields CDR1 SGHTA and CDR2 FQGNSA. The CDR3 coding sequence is TGTGCCAGCAGCTTAATCGGGAAGGAGACCCAGTACTTC. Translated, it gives CASSLIGKETQYF.

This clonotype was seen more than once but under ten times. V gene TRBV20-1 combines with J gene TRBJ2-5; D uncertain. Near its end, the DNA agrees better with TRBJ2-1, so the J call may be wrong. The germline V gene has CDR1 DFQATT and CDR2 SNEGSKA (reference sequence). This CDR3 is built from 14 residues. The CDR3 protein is CSARPPLGNNEQFF. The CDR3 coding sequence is TGCAGTGCTAGACCCCCGCTAGGGAACAATGAGCAGTTCTTC.

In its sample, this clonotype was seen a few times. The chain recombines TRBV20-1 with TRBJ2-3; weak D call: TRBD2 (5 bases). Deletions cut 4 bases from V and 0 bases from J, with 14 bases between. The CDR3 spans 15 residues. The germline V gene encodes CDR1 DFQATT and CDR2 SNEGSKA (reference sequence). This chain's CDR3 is CSATEGARSTDTQYF. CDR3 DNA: TGCAGTGCTACAGAGGGTGCGAGAAGCACAGATACGCAGTATTTT.